The 7 T cell receptor beta chains listed next were all sequenced from one sample in a study of CD8+ T cells in alopecia areata. The authors extracted RNA and reverse transcribed it into cDNA as the sequencing template. The data were produced by immunoSEQ multiplex PCR, yet TCRdb's version contains in-frame clones alone and is incomplete. Counted here are roughly 110,000 clones, less than 90% occurring once; the ten biggest clones make up over 20%. Treatment of the sample: oral pan-JAK inhibitor, 5-10 mg twice daily. The sequences come from CD8+ T cells sorted from blood, collected at week 24, from a patient treated with tofacitinib. The source of these receptors is a human donor with alopecia areata.

The chain links TRBV5-4 to TRBJ2-1; 8 bases line up with TRBD2. The CDR3 contains 15 residues. Trimming removed 4 bases from V and 4 bases from J; junction bases left unmatched: 7. The germline CDR1 and CDR2 sequences are SGHNT and YYREEE (reference sequence). The CDR3, as DNA: TGTGCCAGCAGCCCCGGCGGGGGGATTTACAATGAGCAGTTCTTC. Its protein is CASSPGGGIYNEQFF.

V is TRBV29-1 and J is TRBJ2-7; TRBD2 matches 8 bases. Germline V gene lookup returns CDR1 SQVTM and CDR2 ANQGSEA. Germline trimming cut 4 bases from V and 4 bases from J; bases unmatched to any gene: 3. This CDR3 is built from 12 residues. As DNA, the CDR3 is TGCAGCGTTGTTGCGGGGGGTTACGAGCAGTACTTC. Amino acids: CSVVAGGYEQYF.

This sequence joins TRBV4-1 and TRBJ1-1; 9 nucleotides agree with TRBD1. The germline V gene has CDR1 MGHRA and CDR2 YSYEKL. With V trimmed by 0 bases and J by 4 bases, 9 bases remained unmatched. The CDR3 has 17 amino acids. This CDR3 is CASSQDRLGTGSTEAFF. CDR3 DNA sequence: TGCGCCAGCAGCCAAGACAGATTAGGGACAGGGAGCACTGAAGCTTTCTTT.

The chain joins TRBV6-6 to TRBJ2-2, with D possibly TRBD2 on 6 matching bases. V gave up 6 bases and J gave up 8 bases, with 10 bases separating them. The CDR3 totals 12 residues. Germline V gives CDR1 MNHNY, CDR2 SVGAGI (reference sequence). CDR3 DNA: TGTGCCAGCAGACCCGCGGGGGGGGAGCTGTTTTTT. It is translated as CASRPAGGELFF.

This chain's CDR3 is CSARGLLAGGKDSQETQYF. The CDR3 region has the DNA TGCAGCGCACGAGGGCTTCTAGCGGGGGGCAAAGACAGCCAAGAGACCCAGTACTTC. The genes are TRBV29-1 and TRBJ2-5; 11 bases map to TRBD2. The CDR3 is 19 residues long. Trimming at V came to 7 bases and at J to 1 base, leaving 20 bases not matched to a gene. Germline CDR1 SQVTM, CDR2 ANQGSEA.

V is TRBV19 and J is TRBJ2-1; possible D gene TRBD1, 6 bases. Germline V lookup: CDR1 LNHDA, CDR2 SQIVND (reference sequence). V was cut by 6 bases and J by 4 bases, with 16 bases left in between. The CDR3 consists of 15 residues. DNA of the CDR3: TGTGCCAGTAGCCCCAGGGGCCCACCTTACAATGAGCAGTTCTTC. Its protein product is CASSPRGPPYNEQFF.

This clone is medium-sized within its sample. CDR3 amino acids: CALGTGEEQYF. For the CDR3, the DNA is TGTGCCCTCGGGACAGGGGAGGAGCAGTACTTC. The rearrangement joins TRBV10-3 to TRBJ2-7; 10 positions agree with TRBD1. The V segment lost 11 bases and the J segment 7 bases; nucleotides outside the gene matches: 5. Per the germline V gene, CDR1 is ENHRY and CDR2 is SYGVKD. The CDR3 runs 11 residues.